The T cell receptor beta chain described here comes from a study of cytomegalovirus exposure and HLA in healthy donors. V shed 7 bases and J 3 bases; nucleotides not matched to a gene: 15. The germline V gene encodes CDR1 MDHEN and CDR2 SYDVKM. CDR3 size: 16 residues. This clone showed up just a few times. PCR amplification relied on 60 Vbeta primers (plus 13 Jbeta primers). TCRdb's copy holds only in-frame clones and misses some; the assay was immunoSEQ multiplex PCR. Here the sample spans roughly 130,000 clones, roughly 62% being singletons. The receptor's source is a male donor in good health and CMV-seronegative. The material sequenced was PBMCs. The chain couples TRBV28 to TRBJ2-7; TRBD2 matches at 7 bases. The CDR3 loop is CASTTYGGTSLYEQYF. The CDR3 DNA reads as TGTGCCAGCACGACCTACGGGGGGACTTCACTCTACGAGCAGTACTTC.